This record concerns one T cell receptor (beta chain) sequence. Its specificity is not known. Clones were read by immunoSEQ multiplex PCR, and TCRdb kept only the in-frame ones, dropping some. The sample consists of 15,000 to 25,000 clones, 44% of them appearing once. Cells from the mixed lymphocyte reaction were cocultured for six to seven days at 37°C. This sample was taken from a study of siplizumab effects on memory and regulatory T cells. The CDR3 has 15 amino acids. The V gene's germline CDR1 is MNHEY and CDR2 SVGAGI. V shed 6 bases and J shed 0 bases, with 12 bases lying between them. This chain connects TRBV6-5 to TRBJ1-5; D unclear. This TCR derives from a human donor in good health; the cells came from an allogeneic mixed lymphocyte reaction. Some clones in this sample may be carry-over from other donors' samples. The specimen was CFSE-low (dividing) CD4+ T cells sorted from an allogeneic mixed lymphocyte reaction. CDR3 nucleotides: TGTGCCAGCAGGCCCTATTCATATAGCAATCAGCCCCAGCATTTT. Translated, it gives CASRPYSYSNQPQHF.